The source of this T cell receptor beta chain is a study of CD8+ T cells in alopecia areata. After isolation, RNA underwent reverse transcription to generate cDNA as the sequencing template. The table came from immunoSEQ multiplex PCR; TCRdb's copy has only in-frame clones and leaves some out. The sample lists 150,000 or so clones, around half occurring once. This CDR3 spans 12 amino acids. The J segment lost 11 bases and the V segment lost 4 bases, leaving 6 bases of the junction unmatched. Germline V gene data show CDR1 as SGHDT and CDR2 as YYEEEE. The treatment here: oral pan-JAK inhibitor, 5-10 mg twice daily.

Material: CD8+ T cells sorted from blood, obtained at week 4, from a patient treated with tofacitinib. The V call is TRBV5-6, the J call TRBJ1-5; TRBD1 agrees at 7 bases. This receptor was taken from a human donor with alopecia areata. CDR3: CASSIGRGSQHF. The CDR3 region has the DNA TGTGCCAGCAGCATCGGCAGGGGGTCCCAGCATTTT.